This TCR beta chain was observed in a study of patients and donors after allogeneic stem cell transplantation. TCRdb called the RT-PCR reads again in MiXCR, with one record for every CDR3 protein. The repertoire holds 920,000 or so distinct CDR3 sequences, with approximately 18% as singletons. This CDR3 is 13 amino acids long. V was trimmed by 2 bases and J by 6 bases, leaving 8 bases between them. CDR1 is SGHNT and CDR2 is YYREEE in the germline V gene (reference sequence). This chain joins TRBV5-4 and TRBJ2-2; D is uncertain. This TCR came from a human donor who was either an allogeneic HSCT recipient or a stem cell or donor lymphocyte infusion donor (not recorded which). It is not recorded whose cells these are; they may come from a transplant donor. Sequencing used blood, either unsorted or a sorted T cell fraction (not recorded which). The CDR3 sequence: CASSLNTAGELFF. The CDR3 bases are TGTGCCAGCAGCTTAAATACAGCCGGGGAGCTGTTTTTT.